This T cell receptor beta chain was found in a study of early stage breast cancer tumors. Data came from immunoSEQ multiplex PCR; TCRdb stores just in-frame clones and leaves some out. The sample carries about 41,000 clones, around 73% recorded once. Trimming pared 0 bases from V and 9 bases from J, leaving 12 bases between. There are 15 residues in the CDR3. Germline V gives CDR1 PRHDT, CDR2 FYEKMQ (reference sequence). This TCR derives from a person aged 50-59 years with breast cancer. This chain joins TRBV13 and TRBJ1-6; D ambiguous. The sample consisted of blood. In DNA, the CDR3 is TGTGCCAGCAGCTTAGGGGCGCCTCGGGGTTCACCCCTCCACTTT. Encoded protein: CASSLGAPRGSPLHF.